In its sample, the clone carrying this T cell receptor beta chain was seen many times. Its antigen remains unidentified. The sample originates from a study of blood T cells in healthy people across ages. Study-wide results and caveats: Considered underestimates were the diversity estimates obtained from one million T cells. There was a strong correlation between TCR beta diversity and naive T cell percentage.

Russia was home to the donors, healthy Caucasian individuals aged about 6 to 90. This CDR3 region has 13 residues. Germline V gene data show CDR1 as SGHTA and CDR2 as FQGNSA. V was clipped by 5 bases and J by 10 bases, with 16 bases between them. A second PCR of roughly 7 to 11 cycles used a sample-barcoded 5' primer and a J-beta primer mix. TCRdb processed the 5' RACE reads anew with MiXCR; each CDR3 protein has one entry. In the table there are 1.8 million or so distinct CDR3 sequences, around 42% of which are singletons. This clonotype was obtained from a human donor in good health. Sequencing was carried out using blood. The rearrangement joins TRBV7-2 to TRBJ2-3, with D maybe TRBD1 (6 bases). CDR3 residues: CASSGRGRTAQYF. Here the CDR3 DNA reads TGTGCCAGCAGCGGACGCGGCAGGACAGCGCAGTATTTT.